A selection of T cell receptor beta chains follows, all from one sample in a study of T-cell reconstitution after alpha-beta-depleted transplantation in children. TCRdb re-called the PCR reads through MiXCR, storing one row per CDR3 protein. The data hold a few hundred thousand distinct CDR3 sequences, with roughly a tenth observed a single time. Material: PBMCs, obtained before TCRalphabeta/CD19-depleted stem cell transplant. The receptors come from a child in the first two years of life with acute myeloid leukemia, due to receive a stem cell transplant. The CDR3 runs from the conserved cysteine through the conserved F or W.

V: TRBV29-1
CDR3: CSVGGDQPQHF

V: TRBV7-6
CDR3: CASSPGLAGGGEYNEQFF

V: TRBV3-1
CDR3: CASSFGNYGYTF

V: TRBV24-1
CDR3: CATSDLRVRADTQYF

V: TRBV28
CDR3: CASSGQEGNYGYTF

V: TRBV6-1
CDR3: CASSGAGAGQETQYF

V: TRBV20-1
CDR3: CSERTAYNEQFF

V: TRBV29-1
CDR3: CSVASQGGGQPQHF

V: TRBV7-3
CDR3: CASSSGLAGVTQYF

V: TRBV2
CDR3: CASIKGGEQFF

V: TRBV6-2/TRBV6-3
CDR3: CASSYSMPGQGYTGELFF

V: TRBV12-3/TRBV12-4
CDR3: CASSGQTYEQYF

V: TRBV28
CDR3: CASSAAGLQGHEQFF

V: TRBV7-3
CDR3: CASSLTSSGANVLTF

V: TRBV5-1
CDR3: CASSSLPAGESSGELFF

V: TRBV20-1
CDR3: CSGLAGGPDTQYF

V: TRBV11-2
CDR3: CASSRGIVNEQFF

V: TRBV27
CDR3: CASSPSAGTSAVDTQYF

V: TRBV10-3
CDR3: CATKDLGTEAFF

V: TRBV5-1
CDR3: CASSLGGTSSGNTIYF

V: TRBV9
CDR3: CASSETSAYSFEQYF

V: TRBV7-9
CDR3: CASSLGQGMNTEAFF

V: TRBV5-6
CDR3: CARAAGTGGRDEKLFF

V: TRBV20-1
CDR3: CSARDRDLYEQYF

V: TRBV3-1
CDR3: CASSQDWRGQGYGYTF

V: TRBV19
CDR3: CASTRTGSGPQHF

V: TRBV5-6
CDR3: CASSLWTGTAGYTF